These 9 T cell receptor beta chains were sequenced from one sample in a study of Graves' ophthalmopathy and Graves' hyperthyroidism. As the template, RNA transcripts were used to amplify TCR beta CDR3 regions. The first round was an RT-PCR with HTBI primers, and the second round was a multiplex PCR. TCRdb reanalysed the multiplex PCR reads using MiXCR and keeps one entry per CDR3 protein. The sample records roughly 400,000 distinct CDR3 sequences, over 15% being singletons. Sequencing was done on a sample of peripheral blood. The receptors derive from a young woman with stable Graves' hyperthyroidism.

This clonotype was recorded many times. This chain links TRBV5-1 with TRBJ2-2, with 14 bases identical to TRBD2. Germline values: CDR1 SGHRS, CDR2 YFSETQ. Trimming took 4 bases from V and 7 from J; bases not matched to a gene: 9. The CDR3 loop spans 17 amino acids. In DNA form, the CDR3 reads TGCGCCAGCAGCCCTGGACTAGCGGGGGGCCTTGGCGGGGAGCTGTTTTTT. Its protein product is CASSPGLAGGLGGELFF.

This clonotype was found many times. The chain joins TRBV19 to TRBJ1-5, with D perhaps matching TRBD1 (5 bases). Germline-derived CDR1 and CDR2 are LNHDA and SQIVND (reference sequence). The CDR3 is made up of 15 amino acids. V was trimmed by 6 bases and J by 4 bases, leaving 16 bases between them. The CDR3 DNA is TGTGCCAGTAGCCCATTGAGGAGGACAAATCAGCCCCAGCATTTT. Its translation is CASSPLRRTNQPQHF.

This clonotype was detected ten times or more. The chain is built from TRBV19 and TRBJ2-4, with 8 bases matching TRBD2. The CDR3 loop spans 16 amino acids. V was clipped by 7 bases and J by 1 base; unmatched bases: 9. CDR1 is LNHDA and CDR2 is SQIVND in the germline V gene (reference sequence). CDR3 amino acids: CASTLTGGAAKNIQYF. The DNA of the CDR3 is TGTGCCAGTACTCTCACCGGGGGGGCGGCCAAAAACATTCAGTACTTC.

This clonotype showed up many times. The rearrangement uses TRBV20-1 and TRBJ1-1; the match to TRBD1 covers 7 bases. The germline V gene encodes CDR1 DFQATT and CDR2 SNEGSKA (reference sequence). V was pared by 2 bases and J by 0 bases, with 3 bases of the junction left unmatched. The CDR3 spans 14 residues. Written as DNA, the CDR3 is TGCAGTGCTAGATCGGGACAGCTGAACACTGAAGCTTTCTTT. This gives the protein CSARSGQLNTEAFF.

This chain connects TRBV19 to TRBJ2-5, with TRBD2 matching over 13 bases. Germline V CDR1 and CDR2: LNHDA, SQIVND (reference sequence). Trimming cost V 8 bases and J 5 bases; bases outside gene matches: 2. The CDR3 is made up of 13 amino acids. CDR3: CASGTSGIETQYF. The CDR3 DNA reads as TGTGCCAGTGGGACTAGCGGGATTGAGACCCAGTACTTC.

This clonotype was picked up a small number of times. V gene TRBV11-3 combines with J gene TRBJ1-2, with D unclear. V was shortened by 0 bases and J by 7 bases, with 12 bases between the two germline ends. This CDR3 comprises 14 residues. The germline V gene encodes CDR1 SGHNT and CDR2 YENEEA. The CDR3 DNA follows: TGTGCCAGCAGCTTAGATCTGGGCCACTCTGGCTACACCTTC. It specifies CASSLDLGHSGYTF.

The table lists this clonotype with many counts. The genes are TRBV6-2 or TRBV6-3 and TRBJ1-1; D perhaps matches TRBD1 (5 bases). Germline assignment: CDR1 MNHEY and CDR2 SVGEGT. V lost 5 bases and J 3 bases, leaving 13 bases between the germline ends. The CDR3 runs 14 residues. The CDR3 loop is CASSVETEDTEAFF. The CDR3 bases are TGTGCCAGCAGTGTGGAGACAGAGGACACTGAAGCTTTCTTT.

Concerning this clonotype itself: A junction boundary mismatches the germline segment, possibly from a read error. The CDR3 DNA follows: TGTGCCAGTAGTATATCGGCAGATTCACACCTCCACTTT. It is translated as CASSISADSHLHF. This sequence joins TRBV19 and TRBJ1-6, with no clear D. The CDR3 is 13 amino acids. CDR1 and CDR2 (germline): LNHDA, SQIVND (reference sequence).

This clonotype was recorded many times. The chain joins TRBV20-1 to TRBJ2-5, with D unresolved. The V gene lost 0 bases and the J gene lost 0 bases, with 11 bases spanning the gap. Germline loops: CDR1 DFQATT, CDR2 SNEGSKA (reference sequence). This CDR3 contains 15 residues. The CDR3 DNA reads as TGCAGTGCTAGAGATTCACAGAAAAACCAAGAGACCCAGTACTTC. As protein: CSARDSQKNQETQYF.